The T cell receptor (beta chain) under discussion was sequenced for a study of blood T cell repertoires in COVID-19. The overall study: Spain, Italy and the United States supplied samples that represented acute and convalescent COVID-19. Sources were T cells, B-cell-depleted T cells, or PBMCs; the material itself was cDNA or gDNA.

Under the authors' procedure: It was from reference gene primer amplification that nucleated cell counts were estimated. The assay was immunoSEQ multiplex PCR, and TCRdb's table has in-frame clones only and misses some. From that table come the V and J calls and clone size; the DNA was used to work out D and trimming. The sample lists about 240,000 clones; around 83% were seen once. This CDR3 comprises 16 residues. After removal of 0 bases from V and 5 bases from J, the junction contained 8 bases not matched to a gene. Germline V lookup: CDR1 MNHNS, CDR2 SASEGT. The chain uses TRBV6-1 and TRBJ2-3; 7 nucleotides align to TRBD2. The receptor was derived from a man in his thirties or forties who had recovered from COVID-19. Sequenced material: peripheral blood. CDR3 region: CASSEAWRGRGDTQYF. As DNA, the CDR3 is TGTGCCAGCAGTGAAGCCTGGCGGGGGAGAGGAGATACGCAGTATTTT.